Sequencing of this T cell receptor (beta chain) was carried out in a study of T-cell memory formation after mild COVID-19. TCRdb passed the 5' RACE reads through MiXCR, listing each CDR3 protein once. The top ten clones hold 22% of a sample with around 260,000 distinct CDR3 sequences, about 16% of them seen once. This clonotype was detected many times. The CDR3 has 14 amino acids. J was trimmed by 6 bases and V by 7 bases; bases with no gene match: 6. Germline values: CDR1 SGHRS, CDR2 YFSETQ. This receptor was taken from a man in his late teens or twenties who had mild COVID-19 (a few samples of this study predate the infection). Cell type and time point are not known. The gene calls are TRBV5-1 and TRBJ2-1; TRBD1 aligns across 11 bases. The source material was PBMCs or a T cell subset sorted from them (not recorded which). CDR3 residues: CASGTGTGGNEQFF. The CDR3 region has the DNA TGCGCCAGCGGAACCGGGACAGGGGGCAATGAGCAGTTCTTC.